The clone carrying this T cell receptor beta chain came up many times. Its target is unknown. The CDR3 covers 14 residues. V lost 5 bases and J lost 6; bases outside the gene matches: 7. Germline V lookup: CDR1 MNHEY, CDR2 SMNVEV (reference sequence). These data come from a study of regulatory T cells in long-lasting Graves disease. General study findings and limits: TCR diversity in persistent Graves' patients was below that of newly diagnosed ones.

Sequencing libraries for TCR beta were prepared with iRepertoire HTBI primers and Arm-PCR of CDR3 regions. Using its own MiXCR run on the multiplex PCR reads, TCRdb lists one record per CDR3 protein. This sample has some 600,000 distinct CDR3 sequences, with roughly 15% found just once. Time point specified: newly diagnosed GD, antithyroid drugs for less than 3 months. After RNA was extracted from PBMCs, the TCR library was made from it. These data are also associated with another study on T cells in Graves' hyperthyroidism and ophthalmopathy. That report notes: TCR CDR3 underwent first-round RT-PCR with the HTBI primer set.

This sequence was found in a man aged 18 to 29 with Graves disease. The J gene is TRBJ2-7, the V gene TRBV27, with 10 bases that match TRBD1. Source: peripheral blood mononuclear cells (PBMCs), taken at new diagnosis, from a patient treated with antithyroid drugs. The CDR3 protein is CASSKPGQGREQYF. For the CDR3, the DNA is TGTGCCAGCAGTAAACCGGGACAGGGGCGCGAGCAGTACTTC.